This T cell receptor (beta chain) was documented in a study of tumor-infiltrating lymphocytes in primary liver carcinoma. Study as a whole: Tumors were stage T1-T3 N0M0, about 4 to 11 cm across.

Regarding the study as a whole: Tumor region pairs showed greater overlap than either tumor-adjacent or tumor-blood pairs did.

Co-extraction yielded RNA and DNA from around 20-30 mg of unsorted bulk tissue. Primary liver carcinoma in the patients was surgically resected. Infection with HBV was chronic in patients; they were treatment-naive. The CDR3 extends over 16 amino acids. Germline V gene data show CDR1 as MNHEY and CDR2 as SVGAGI. Starting material of approximately 500 ng total RNA yielded TCR beta cDNA via a constant-region primer. Amplification in three nested multiplex PCR rounds with slightly modified ARM-PCR gave rise to TCR beta libraries. For approximately 11 cycles apiece, the opening two PCR rounds ran with TRBV1-TRBV30 forward primers and a C-beta reverse primer. A single record per CDR3 protein comes from TCRdb applying MiXCR to the multiplex PCR reads. The data contain 100,000 or so distinct CDR3 sequences, roughly 69% of them seen just once; the ten biggest clones take up around 9.5%. Details on this clonotype: No antigen is known for it. A much larger clone sits a single nucleotide away, making a read error possible.

Sequencing was carried out using liver tumor tissue from sampling region 5. The sample's subset: tumor region T5, tumor centre. The clonotype was recovered from a woman aged 55 to 70 with primary liver carcinoma and hepatitis B virus infection. The chain joins TRBV6-5 to TRBJ1-5; 9 positions agree with TRBD1. In DNA, the CDR3 is TGTGCCAGCAGTAGATTCGGGACAGGGAACAATCCGCCCCAGCATTTT. Translation gives CASSRFGTGNNPPQHF.